The rows below give T cell receptor beta chains drawn from one sample of a study of response to subunit inactivated influenza vaccine. From the RT-PCR reads, TCRdb called clonotypes with MiXCR, one entry per CDR3 protein. Of about 540,000 distinct CDR3 sequences in the sample, under 30% are singletons; the top ten hold roughly 2.8%. These data were also filed under a second study, of T cells expressing NK-cell markers.

Here the sequenced sample was CD4+ T cells sorted from PBMCs, taken approximately 13 days after vaccination. Source of these receptors: a man aged 45-65 years who received an inactivated influenza vaccine. Each CDR3 is given with its conserved first and last residue. A D gene is named only where the DNA matches it firmly. Some rows have no size entry. The others give once, few or many, or a class for an expanded clone.

TRBJ2-6 | NA | NA | TRBV6-2/TRBV6-3 | TGTGCCAGCAGCCCCCCTCGGCAGGGCAGCTCTGGGGCCAACGTCCTGACTTTC | CASSPPRQGSSGANVLTF
TRBJ2-3 | NA | NA | TRBV6-2/TRBV6-3 | TGTGCCAGCAGTCACTCCAAAGATACGCAGTATTTT | CASSHSKDTQYF
TRBJ2-2 | NA | NA | TRBV19 | TGTGCCAGTAGTGAGGACCTGAGTGCCGGGGAGCTGTTTTTT | CASSEDLSAGELFF
TRBJ2-5 | NA | NA | TRBV5-1 | TGCGCCAGCAGCGCGGACCAAGAGACCCAGTACTTC | CASSADQETQYF
TRBJ2-3 | few | NA | TRBV18 | TGTGCCAGCTCACCACTAAAGGCACTAGGCACAGATACGCAGTATTTT | CASSPLKALGTDTQYF
TRBJ2-5 | NA | TRBD1 | TRBV12-3/TRBV12-4 | TGTGCCAGCAGTCGGACAGGGGGGCCCCAAGAGACCCAGTACTTC | CASSRTGGPQETQYF
TRBJ2-7 | NA | NA | TRBV9 | TGTGCCAGCAGCGTAGAGGCATCAGCCAACGAGCAGTACTTC | CASSVEASANEQYF
TRBJ1-5 | NA | NA | TRBV19 | TGTGCCAGTAGCGAACAGGGTCACAGCAATCAGCCCCAGCATTTT | CASSEQGHSNQPQHF
TRBJ2-7 | NA | NA | TRBV7-6 | TGTGCCAGCAGCCCGTACCTTAGTCCTAGCCCCGAGGGGGAGCAGTACTTC | CASSPYLSPSPEGEQYF
TRBJ2-7 | NA | NA | TRBV20-1 | TGCAGTGCTAGTGGGAGGGGGAACAACGAGCAGTACTTC | CSASGRGNNEQYF
TRBJ2-7 | many | NA | TRBV12-3/TRBV12-4 | TGTGCCAGCAAGGGAGGACTTGGCGAGCAGTACTTC | CASKGGLGEQYF
TRBJ2-1 | NA | TRBD2 | TRBV3-1 | TGTGCCAGCAGCGGGACTAGCGCATACAATGAGCAGTTCTTC | CASSGTSAYNEQFF
TRBJ1-4 | NA | NA | TRBV12-3/TRBV12-4 | TGTGCCAGCAGTTTAGGGCAGCGACATGAAAAACTGTTTTTT | CASSLGQRHEKLFF
TRBJ1-5 | NA | NA | TRBV21-1 | TGTGCCAGCAGCAAAGTAGTGAATAGCAATCAGCCCCAGCATTTT | CASSKVVNSNQPQHF
TRBJ2-2 | few | NA | TRBV4-1 | TGCGCCAGCAGCCAAGACCAAAGGAACACCGGGGAGCTGTTTTTT | CASSQDQRNTGELFF
TRBJ1-3 | NA | NA | TRBV20-1 | TGCAGTGCTGGGGCCCTAAGCTCTGGAAACACCATATATTTT | CSAGALSSGNTIYF
TRBJ1-4 | NA | TRBD1 | TRBV6-5 | TGTGCCAGCAGTTCTAGACAGGGTAATGAAAAACTGTTTTTT | CASSSRQGNEKLFF
TRBJ1-5 | few | TRBD1 | TRBV6-1 | TGTGCCAGCAGTGAATCAGGGGGCCAGCCCCAGCATTTT | CASSESGGQPQHF
TRBJ2-1 | few | TRBD2 | TRBV10-3 | TGTGCCATCAGAGGACTAGCGGGAGTACCTGAGCAGTTCTTC | CAIRGLAGVPEQFF